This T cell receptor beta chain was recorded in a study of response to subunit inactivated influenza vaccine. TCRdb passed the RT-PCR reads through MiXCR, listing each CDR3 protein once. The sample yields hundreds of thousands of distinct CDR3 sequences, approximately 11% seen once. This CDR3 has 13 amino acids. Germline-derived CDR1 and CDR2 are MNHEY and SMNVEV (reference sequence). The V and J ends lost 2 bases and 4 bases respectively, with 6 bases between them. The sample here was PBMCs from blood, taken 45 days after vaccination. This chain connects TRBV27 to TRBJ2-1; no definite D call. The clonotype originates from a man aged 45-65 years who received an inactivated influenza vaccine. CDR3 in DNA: TGTGCCAGCAGTTTAGTGGAGTACAATGAGCAGTTCTTC. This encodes CASSLVEYNEQFF.